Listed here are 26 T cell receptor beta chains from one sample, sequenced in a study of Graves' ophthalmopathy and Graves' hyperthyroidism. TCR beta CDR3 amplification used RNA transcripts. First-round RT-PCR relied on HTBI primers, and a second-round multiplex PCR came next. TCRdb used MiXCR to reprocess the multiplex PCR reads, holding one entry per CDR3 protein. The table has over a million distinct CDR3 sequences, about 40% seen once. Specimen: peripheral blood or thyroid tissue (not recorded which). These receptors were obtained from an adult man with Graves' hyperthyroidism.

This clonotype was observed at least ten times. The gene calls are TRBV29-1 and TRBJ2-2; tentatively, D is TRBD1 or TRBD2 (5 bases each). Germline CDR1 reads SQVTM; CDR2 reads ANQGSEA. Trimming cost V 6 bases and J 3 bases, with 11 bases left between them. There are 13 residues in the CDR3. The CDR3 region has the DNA TGCAGCGTACTAGACAGAGACACCGGGGAGCTGTTTTTT. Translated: CSVLDRDTGELFF.

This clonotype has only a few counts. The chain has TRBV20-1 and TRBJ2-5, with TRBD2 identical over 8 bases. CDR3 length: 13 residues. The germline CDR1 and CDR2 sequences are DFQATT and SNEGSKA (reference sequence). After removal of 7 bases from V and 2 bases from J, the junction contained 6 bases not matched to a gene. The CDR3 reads CSGDRGGQETQYF. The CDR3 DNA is TGCAGTGGAGATCGGGGGGGGCAAGAGACCCAGTACTTC.

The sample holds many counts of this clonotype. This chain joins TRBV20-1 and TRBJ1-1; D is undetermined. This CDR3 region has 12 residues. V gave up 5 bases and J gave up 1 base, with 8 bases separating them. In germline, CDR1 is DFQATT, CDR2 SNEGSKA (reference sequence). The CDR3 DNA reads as TGCAGTGCTTATACAGCGAACACTGAAGCTTTCTTT. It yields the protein CSAYTANTEAFF.

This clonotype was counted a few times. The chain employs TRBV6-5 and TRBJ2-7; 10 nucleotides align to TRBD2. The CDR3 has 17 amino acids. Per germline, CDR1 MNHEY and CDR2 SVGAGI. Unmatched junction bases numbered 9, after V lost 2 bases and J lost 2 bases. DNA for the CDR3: TGTGCCAGCAGTTACGGTCCAATTCTAGCGGGGGCCTACGAGCAGTACTTC. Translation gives CASSYGPILAGAYEQYF.

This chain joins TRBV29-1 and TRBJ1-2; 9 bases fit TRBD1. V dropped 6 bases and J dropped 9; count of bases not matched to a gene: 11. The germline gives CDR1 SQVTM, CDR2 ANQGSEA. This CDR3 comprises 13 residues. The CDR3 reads CSVGDRANRRYTF. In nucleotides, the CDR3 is TGCAGCGTGGGGGACAGGGCGAATCGGCGCTACACCTTC.

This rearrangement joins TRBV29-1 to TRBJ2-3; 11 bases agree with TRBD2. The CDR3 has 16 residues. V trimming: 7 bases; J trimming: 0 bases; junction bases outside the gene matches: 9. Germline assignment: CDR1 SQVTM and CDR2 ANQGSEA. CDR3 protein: CSADQGTSGSTDTQYF. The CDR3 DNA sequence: TGCAGCGCTGACCAAGGGACTAGCGGTAGCACAGATACGCAGTATTTT.

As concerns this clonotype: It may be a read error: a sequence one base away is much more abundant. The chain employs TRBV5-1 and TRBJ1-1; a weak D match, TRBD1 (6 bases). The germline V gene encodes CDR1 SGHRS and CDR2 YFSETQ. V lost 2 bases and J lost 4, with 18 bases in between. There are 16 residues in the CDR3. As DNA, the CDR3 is TGCGCCAGCAGCTTTGGTGGGGGAGGGGGAAGCACTGAAGCTTTCTTT. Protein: CASSFGGGGGSTEAFF.

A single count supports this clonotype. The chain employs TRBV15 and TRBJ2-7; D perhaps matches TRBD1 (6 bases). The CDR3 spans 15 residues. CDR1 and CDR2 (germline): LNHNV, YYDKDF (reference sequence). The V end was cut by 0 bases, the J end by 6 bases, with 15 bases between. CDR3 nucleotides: TGTGCCACCAGCAGAGACTCGACAGGCAGATCCGAGCAGTACTTC. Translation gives CATSRDSTGRSEQYF.

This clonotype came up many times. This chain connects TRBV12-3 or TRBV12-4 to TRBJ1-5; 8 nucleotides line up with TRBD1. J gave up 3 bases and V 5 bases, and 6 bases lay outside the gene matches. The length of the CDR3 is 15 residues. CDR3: CASSTGTGINQPQHF. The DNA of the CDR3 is TGTGCCAGCAGTACTGGGACAGGTATCAATCAGCCCCAGCATTTT.

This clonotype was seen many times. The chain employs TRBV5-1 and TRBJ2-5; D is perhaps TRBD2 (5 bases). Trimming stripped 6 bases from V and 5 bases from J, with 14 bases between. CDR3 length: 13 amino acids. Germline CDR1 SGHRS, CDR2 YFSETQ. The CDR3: CASTRGSGETQYF. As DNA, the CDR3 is TGCGCCAGCACTCGAGGGTCGGGTGAGACCCAGTACTTC.

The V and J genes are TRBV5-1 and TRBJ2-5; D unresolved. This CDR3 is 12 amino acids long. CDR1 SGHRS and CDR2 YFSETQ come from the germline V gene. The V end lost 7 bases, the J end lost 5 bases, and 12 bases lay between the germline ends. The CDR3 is CASEEAGETQYF. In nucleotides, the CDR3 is TGCGCCAGCGAGGAAGCCGGGGAGACCCAGTACTTC.

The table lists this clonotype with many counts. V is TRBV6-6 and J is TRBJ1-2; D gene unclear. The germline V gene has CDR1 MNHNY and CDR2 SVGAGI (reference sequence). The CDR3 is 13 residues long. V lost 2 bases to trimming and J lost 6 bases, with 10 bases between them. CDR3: CASSYREMDGYTF. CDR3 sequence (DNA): TGTGCCAGCAGTTACAGGGAGATGGATGGCTACACCTTC.

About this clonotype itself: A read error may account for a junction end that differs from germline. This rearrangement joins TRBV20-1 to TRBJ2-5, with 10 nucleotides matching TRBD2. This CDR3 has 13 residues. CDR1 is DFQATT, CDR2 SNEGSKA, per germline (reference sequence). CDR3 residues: CSSSGGAEETQYF. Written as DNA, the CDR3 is TGCAGTTCTAGCGGGGGCGCGGAAGAGACCCAGTACTTC.

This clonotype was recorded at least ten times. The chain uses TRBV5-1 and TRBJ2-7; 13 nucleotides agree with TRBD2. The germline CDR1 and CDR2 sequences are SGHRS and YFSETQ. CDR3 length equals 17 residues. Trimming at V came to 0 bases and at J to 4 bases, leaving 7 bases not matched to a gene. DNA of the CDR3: TGCGCCAGCAGCTTGGATACTAGCGGGAGGGCCGGGTACGAGCAGTACTTC. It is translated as CASSLDTSGRAGYEQYF.

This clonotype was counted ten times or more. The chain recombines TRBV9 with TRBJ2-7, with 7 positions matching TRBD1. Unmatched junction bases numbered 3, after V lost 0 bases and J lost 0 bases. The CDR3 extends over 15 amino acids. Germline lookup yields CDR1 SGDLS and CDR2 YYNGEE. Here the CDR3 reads CASSVVPGGSYEQYF. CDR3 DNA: TGTGCCAGCAGCGTAGTGCCAGGGGGCTCCTACGAGCAGTACTTC.

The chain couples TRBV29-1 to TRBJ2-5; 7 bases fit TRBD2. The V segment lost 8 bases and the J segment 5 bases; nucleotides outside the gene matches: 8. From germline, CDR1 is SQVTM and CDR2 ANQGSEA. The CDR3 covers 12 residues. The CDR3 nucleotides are TGCAGCTTGGCGGGGGACGAGGAGACCCAGTACTTC. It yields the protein CSLAGDEETQYF.

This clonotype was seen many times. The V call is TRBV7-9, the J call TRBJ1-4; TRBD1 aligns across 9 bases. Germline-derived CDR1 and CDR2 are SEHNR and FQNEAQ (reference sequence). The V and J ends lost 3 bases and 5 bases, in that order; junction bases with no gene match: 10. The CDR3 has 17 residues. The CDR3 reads CASSFAQSQGANEKLFF. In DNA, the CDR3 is TGTGCCAGCAGCTTTGCCCAGTCACAGGGGGCGAATGAAAAACTGTTTTTT.

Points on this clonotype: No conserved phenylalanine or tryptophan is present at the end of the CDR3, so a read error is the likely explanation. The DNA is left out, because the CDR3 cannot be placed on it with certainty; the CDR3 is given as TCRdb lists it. CDR3 in amino acids: CASSTEFGLAGAGFL. The gene calls are TRBV7-2 and TRBJ2-7; TRBD2, the table's D call, was not compared with the DNA. Counting both end residues, the CDR3 totals 15 amino acids. Germline-derived CDR1 and CDR2 are SGHTA and FQGNSA.

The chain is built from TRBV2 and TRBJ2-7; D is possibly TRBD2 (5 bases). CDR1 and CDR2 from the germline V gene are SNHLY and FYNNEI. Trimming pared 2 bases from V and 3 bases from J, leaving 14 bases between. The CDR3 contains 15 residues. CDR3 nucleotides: TGTGCCAGCAGTGAATCGGGGATCCTGGGCTACGAGCAGTACTTC. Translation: CASSESGILGYEQYF.

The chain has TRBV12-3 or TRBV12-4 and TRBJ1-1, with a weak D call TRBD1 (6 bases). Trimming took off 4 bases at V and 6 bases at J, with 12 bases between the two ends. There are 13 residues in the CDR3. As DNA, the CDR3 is TGTGCCAGCAGTTCTGGACAGCCACCTGAAGCTTTCTTT. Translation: CASSSGQPPEAFF.

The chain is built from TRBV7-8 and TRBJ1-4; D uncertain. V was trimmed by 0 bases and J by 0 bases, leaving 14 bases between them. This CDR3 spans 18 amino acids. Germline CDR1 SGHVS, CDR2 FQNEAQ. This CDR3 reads CASSLASYSQATNEKLFF. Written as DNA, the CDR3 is TGTGCCAGCAGCTTAGCTTCATATTCTCAAGCAACTAATGAAAAACTGTTTTTT.

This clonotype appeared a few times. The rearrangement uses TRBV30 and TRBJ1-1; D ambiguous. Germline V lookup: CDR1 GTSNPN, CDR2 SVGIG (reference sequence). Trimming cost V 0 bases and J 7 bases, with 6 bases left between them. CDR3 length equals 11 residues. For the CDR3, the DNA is TGTGCCTGGAGTGTACTAGATGAAGCTTTCTTT. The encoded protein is CAWSVLDEAFF.

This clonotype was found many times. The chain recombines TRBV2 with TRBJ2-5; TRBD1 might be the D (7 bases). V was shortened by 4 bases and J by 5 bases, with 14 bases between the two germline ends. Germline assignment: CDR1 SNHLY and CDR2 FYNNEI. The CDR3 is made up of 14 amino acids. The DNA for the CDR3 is TGTGCCAGCAGTGTTTCAGGGGGGATGGAGACCCAGTACTTC. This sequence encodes CASSVSGGMETQYF. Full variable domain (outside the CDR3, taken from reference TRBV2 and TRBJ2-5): EPEVTQTPSHQVTQMGQEVILRCVPISNHLYFYWYRQILGQKVEFLVSFYNNEISEKSEIFDDQFSVERPDGSNFTLKIRSTKLEDSAMYFCASSVSGGMETQYFGPGTRLLVL.

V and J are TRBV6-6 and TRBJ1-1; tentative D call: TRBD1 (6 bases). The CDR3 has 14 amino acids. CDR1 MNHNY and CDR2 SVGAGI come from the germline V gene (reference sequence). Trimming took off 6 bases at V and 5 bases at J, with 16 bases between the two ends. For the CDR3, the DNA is TGTGCCAGCAGACCTCCACAGGGTATTACTGAAGCTTTCTTT. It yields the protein CASRPPQGITEAFF.

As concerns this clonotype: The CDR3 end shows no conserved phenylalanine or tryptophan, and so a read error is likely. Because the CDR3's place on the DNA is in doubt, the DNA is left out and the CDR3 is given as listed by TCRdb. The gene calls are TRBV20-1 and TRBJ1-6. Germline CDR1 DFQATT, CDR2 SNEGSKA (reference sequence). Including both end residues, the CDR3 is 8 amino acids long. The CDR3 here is CSASKDRK.

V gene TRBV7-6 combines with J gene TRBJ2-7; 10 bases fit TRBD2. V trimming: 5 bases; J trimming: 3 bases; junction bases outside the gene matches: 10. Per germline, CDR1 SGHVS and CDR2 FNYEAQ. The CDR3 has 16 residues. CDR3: CASSPLTSGLFYEQYF. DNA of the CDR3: TGTGCCAGCAGCCCGCTGACTAGCGGGCTCTTCTACGAGCAGTACTTC.